The present T cell receptor (beta chain) was sequenced within a study of T cells in Graves' hyperthyroidism and ophthalmopathy (dated by TCRdb to the late 2010s). For the study in its entirety: Peripheral blood was collected at initial diagnosis, before any treatment. The paper reports TCR Vbeta CDR3 sequencing of over 120 peripheral blood samples: around 45 ophthalmopathy, about 75 hyperthyroidism and approximately 17 progressor patients. The roughly 91 discovery patients were randomly divided into training and test sets at a 7:3 ratio. After blood sampling, hyperthyroidism patients were treated with methimazole at a starting dose of 30 mg daily, and ophthalmopathy patients were treated with high-dose intravenous methylprednisolone. The study also compared thyroid tissue and blood T-cell repertoires from about 6 Graves' hyperthyroidism patients. A discovery cohort of about 96 patients, roughly 43 with Graves' ophthalmopathy and about 58 with stable Graves' hyperthyroidism, was used to find distinguishing TCR V-J signatures. Whether ophthalmopathy could be predicted prospectively was tested in an independent validation cohort made up of under 20 hyperthyroidism patients plus 17 patients who later progressed to ophthalmopathy. General findings and caveats noted by the study authors: Blood samples also contained most of the expanded thyroid clonotypes (frequency above 0.001), which suggests that blood repertoires may reflect thyroid immune responses. During validation, the model predicted progression to ophthalmopathy a median of approximately six months ahead of onset, with more than 60% sensitivity and roughly 72% specificity. No statistical method was used to fix the sample size in advance, and group allocation was not hidden from the investigators. Ophthalmopathy was separated from stable hyperthyroidism by a 13 V-J signature model, with approximately 90% sensitivity and approximately 81% specificity obtained in cross-validation and 80%/75% obtained in testing.

The TCR beta CDR3 regions were amplified from RNA transcripts. The TCR CDR3 was subjected to a first round of RT-PCR using the HTBI primer set and the Qiagen OneStep RT-PCR kit. Libraries were constructed in a second round of multiplex PCR, after which size selection and purification were carried out. The libraries were sequenced on an Illumina HiSeq2000 using paired-end 100 bp reads. Processing in the source paper ran as follows. SOAPnuke was used to process the raw data, with reads discarded if the reads contained adapters or uncalled bases, had a mean Phred below 15, or lacked an exact constant-primer or identifier match. COPE v1.2.5 was used to merge the high-quality paired reads, and each unique nucleotide sequence was defined as a clonotype. MiTCR v1.1 was used to align clonotypes to the IMGT TRBV, TRBD and TRBJ reference segments. The analysis was restricted to V-J combinations with a frequency above 0.0001, which together covered about 99% of the repertoires. The TCS score was defined as the ratio of F50 (clonal expansion) to E x V (chaos), calculated using BLOSUM62-based TCRdist between CDR3 peptides within each V-J. Welch's t-statistics and random forest reduced approximately 520 V-J features to about 12, which were used in a naive Bayes classifier (R e1071). The public reads were run again by TCRdb, first through fastp at Q25 and then through MiXCR, and only productive beta chains were kept. A single entry per CDR3 protein holds the most common genes and DNA from its merged rows. TCRdb, rather than the study authors, made the V and J calls. The sample includes 300,000 to 400,000 distinct CDR3 sequences, with about 15% observed a single time. The top ten clones comprise roughly 24% of the sample.

A patient counted as having stable Graves' hyperthyroidism if no progression to ophthalmopathy occurred over 18 months of follow-up. Hyperthyroidism patients were newly diagnosed, had a disease duration of under 2 months, and were aged 18 to 65 years. Exclusion was applied to patients with uncontrolled infections, other autoimmune diseases, pregnancy or lactation. Diagnoses relied on clinical symptoms, serum thyroxine and TRAb, thyroid ultrasound and orbital computed tomography. PBMCs were isolated from about 10 ml of fresh peripheral blood by Ficoll-Paque density gradient centrifugation. Total RNA was extracted with Trizol reagent, and quality was checked on an Agilent 2100 Bioanalyzer. CDR1 and CDR2 are drawn from the germline V gene (reference sequence): GTSNPN, SVGIG. V lost 3 bases and J lost 3 bases; the stretch between them is 8 bases long. The CDR3 goes from the cysteine to the phenylalanine over 12 residues. The DNA shown is the 36-base CDR3, in frame from base 1.

Ten or more counts support this clonotype. The antigen it binds to is not known. Within one base of it there is no much larger clone, and no base qualities were kept. This clonotype originated in a woman aged 25 to 39 with Graves' hyperthyroidism. The sample consisted of blood. In this chain, TRBV30 is recombined with TRBJ1-2; TRBD1 is a possible D gene, resting on 5 matching bases. The DNA sequence is as follows: TGTGCCTGGAGCGGGACGGACTATGGCTACACCTTC. It specifies CAWSGTDYGYTF. Where the CDR3 stops, the reference TRBV30 and TRBJ1-2 genes take over; the full variable domain is SQTIHQWPATLVQPVGSPLSLECTVEGTSNPNLYWYRQAAGRGLQLLFYSVGIGQISSEVPQNLSASRPQDRQFILSSKKLLLSDSGFYLCAWSGTDYGYTFGSGTRLTVV.